This record covers a single TCR beta chain. What it recognizes is unknown. The CDR3 is made up of 16 amino acids. CDR1 is SGHKS, CDR2 YYEKEE, per germline (reference sequence). V shed 4 bases, J shed 7 bases, and the junction held 10 bases outside the gene matches. The data stem from a study of OX40 agonist ivuxolimab in advanced cancers. The wider study: Participants could have had prior anti-PD-1, anti-PD-L1 or anti-CTLA-4 therapy, and about 37% had some. Three dose-escalation patients had partial responses: one with hepatocellular carcinoma and two with cutaneous melanoma. Findings and caveats of the study: CD8+ T cells averaged more expanded clones than CD4+. Some patients who did not respond also had low normalized T-cell clonal expansion.

Sequencing was performed with immunoSEQ multiplex PCR; in TCRdb, only in-frame clones are kept and a portion is missing. The repertoire holds roughly 63,000 clones, with 80% to 90% as singletons. This chain joins TRBV5-5 and TRBJ2-1; 11 bases align to TRBD2. The clonotype originates from an adult with an advanced solid tumor such as melanoma, head and neck, liver or kidney cancer. The material sequenced was CD4+ or CD8+ T cells sorted from blood, taken in a trial of the OX40 agonist ivuxolimab. The CDR3 reads CASSPALVAGGNEQFF. The CDR3 nucleotides are TGTGCCAGCAGCCCCGCCCTTGTAGCGGGAGGGAATGAGCAGTTCTTC.